One and the same sample provided the 15 T cell receptor beta chains below, sequenced in a study of cytomegalovirus exposure and HLA in healthy donors. A multiplex PCR was run with 60 Vbeta primers and 13 Jbeta primers. Method: immunoSEQ multiplex PCR; TCRdb's copy keeps in-frame clones and lacks some. Of about 89,000 clones in the sample, 85% were seen once. The source material was PBMCs. The receptor set was obtained from a man aged 40-50 years in good health and CMV-seropositive.

V is TRBV7-6 and J is TRBJ2-1, with 10 bases lining up with TRBD2. CDR1 SGHVS and CDR2 FNYEAQ come from the germline V gene. The junction had 7 bases not matched to a gene; V was cut back by 1 base and J by 4 bases. The length of the CDR3 is 17 residues. The CDR3 sequence is CASSLESSGGPYNEQFF. Written as DNA, the CDR3 is TGTGCCAGCAGCTTAGAGTCTAGCGGGGGCCCATACAATGAGCAGTTCTTC. The whole variable domain, remainder taken from reference TRBV7-6 and TRBJ2-1, is GAGVSQSPRYKVTKRGQDVALRCDPISGHVSLYWYRQALGQGPEFLTYFNYEAQQDKSGLPNDRFSAERPEGSISTLTIQRTEQRDSAMYRCASSLESSGGPYNEQFFGPGTRLTVL.

The chain has TRBV5-1 and TRBJ1-4; TRBD1 is a possible D gene (5 bases). The V end lost 1 base, the J end lost 0 bases, and 13 bases lay between the germline ends. Germline CDR1 reads SGHRS; CDR2 reads YFSETQ. The CDR3 sequence is 17 residues long. The CDR3 sequence: CASSLRAQGATNEKLFF. The CDR3 nucleotides are TGCGCCAGCAGCTTGAGGGCGCAGGGCGCAACTAATGAAAAACTGTTTTTT.

The chain employs TRBV19 and TRBJ2-1, with 8 bases identical to TRBD1. Germline assignment: CDR1 LNHDA and CDR2 SQIVND (reference sequence). The CDR3 contains 15 residues. V gave up 3 bases and J gave up 4 bases; unmatched junction bases: 5. CDR3 region: CASSIPQGGYNEQFF. The DNA for the CDR3 is TGTGCCAGTAGTATCCCACAGGGGGGATACAATGAGCAGTTCTTC.

The chain uses TRBV6-5 and TRBJ2-1, with 12 bases that match TRBD2. The CDR3 has 14 amino acids. The germline CDR1 and CDR2 sequences are MNHEY and SVGAGI. V was pared by 6 bases and J by 8 bases, with 5 bases of the junction left unmatched. CDR3 in amino acids: CASSQTSGRYEQFF. The CDR3 nucleotides read TGTGCCAGCAGCCAGACTAGCGGGAGATATGAGCAGTTCTTC.

The chain couples TRBV5-1 to TRBJ2-5; tentative D call: TRBD1 (6 bases). The CDR3 loop spans 14 amino acids. Per germline, CDR1 SGHRS and CDR2 YFSETQ. Trimming cost V 4 bases and J 2 bases, with 12 bases left between them. The CDR3 reads CASSITGKQETQYF. The DNA for the CDR3 is TGCGCCAGCAGCATCACAGGGAAACAAGAGACCCAGTACTTC.

The V gene is TRBV11-2, the J gene TRBJ2-5; perhaps TRBD1 as D (6 bases). The germline V and J ends were trimmed by 7 bases and 4 bases, with 19 bases remaining between them. Germline V gene data show CDR1 as SGHAT and CDR2 as FQNNGV. The CDR3 is 15 amino acids. The CDR3 region has the DNA TGTGCCAGCACCCAGTCAGGGGTTCCAGGAGAGACCCAGTACTTC. Residues: CASTQSGVPGETQYF.

The chain combines TRBV5-8 with TRBJ1-5; D is ambiguous. There are 16 residues in the CDR3. The V end lost 0 bases, the J end lost 4 bases, and 14 bases lay between the germline ends. The germline gives CDR1 SGHTS, CDR2 YDEGEE. The CDR3 DNA reads as TGTGCCAGCAGCTTGGCGTCACTAGGGTCGAATCAGCCCCAGCATTTT. This sequence encodes CASSLASLGSNQPQHF. Complete variable domain (other parts from reference TRBV5-8 and TRBJ1-5): EAGVTQSPTHLIKTRGQQATLRCSPISGHTSVYWYQQALGLGLQFLLWYDEGEERNRGNFPPRFSGRQFPNYSSELNVNALELEDSALYLCASSLASLGSNQPQHFGDGTRLSIL.

This chain uses TRBV5-6 with TRBJ2-3, with 8 bases aligning to TRBD1. Per the germline V gene, CDR1 is SGHDT and CDR2 is YYEEEE. V shed 4 bases and J 0 bases; nucleotides not matched to a gene: 4. The CDR3 has 15 amino acids. The CDR3 nucleotides are TGTGCCAGCAGCCCGGACAGGGCGAGCACAGATACGCAGTATTTT. Its protein product is CASSPDRASTDTQYF.

This chain connects TRBV19 to TRBJ2-2, with D possibly TRBD2 on 5 matching bases. Germline CDR1 LNHDA, CDR2 SQIVND (reference sequence). The CDR3 length is 15 residues. V was cut by 9 bases and J by 1 base, with 15 bases left in between. The CDR3 protein is CASSSGRENTGELFF. CDR3 nucleotides: TGTGCCAGCTCCTCGGGAAGGGAGAACACCGGGGAGCTGTTTTTT.

The chain has TRBV6-1 and TRBJ2-7; no definite D call. V was clipped by 4 bases and J by 3 bases, with 16 bases between them. CDR1 is MNHNS and CDR2 is SASEGT in the germline V gene. The CDR3 loop spans 15 amino acids. CDR3 loop: CASSGWLDLSYEQYF. In nucleotides, the CDR3 is TGTGCCAGCAGTGGATGGCTAGATCTCAGCTACGAGCAGTACTTC.

The rearrangement joins TRBV7-9 to TRBJ2-3, with 9 bases fitting TRBD2. V lost 3 bases and J lost 1; bases outside the gene matches: 2. Germline CDR1 reads SEHNR; CDR2 reads FQNEAQ (reference sequence). The CDR3 consists of 15 residues. CDR3 in DNA: TGTGCCAGCAGCTTTAGCGGGAGTGGCACAGATACGCAGTATTTT. Amino acid sequence: CASSFSGSGTDTQYF.

V gene TRBV18 combines with J gene TRBJ1-1; D remains unclear. This CDR3 contains 12 residues. Germline V CDR1 and CDR2: KGHSH, LQKENI. V dropped 4 bases and J dropped 7 bases, with 10 bases sitting between them. The CDR3 is CASSQYGGEAFF. The CDR3 DNA follows: TGTGCCAGCTCACAATATGGAGGTGAAGCTTTCTTT.

The rearrangement uses TRBV12-5 and TRBJ2-3; 7 bases match TRBD2. Trimming at V came to 5 bases and at J to 2 bases, leaving 10 bases not matched to a gene. The CDR3 runs to 16 residues. Germline values: CDR1 LGHNT, CDR2 FRNRAP. The CDR3 sequence is CASGPPGAGVTDTQYF. The CDR3 nucleotides read TGTGCTAGTGGTCCCCCCGGGGCGGGGGTCACAGATACGCAGTATTTT.

The J gene is TRBJ2-3, the V gene TRBV2; TRBD2 aligns across 8 bases. CDR3 length equals 14 residues. With 5 bases clipped from V and 3 bases from J, the junction kept 4 bases outside the gene matches. Germline V gene lookup returns CDR1 SNHLY and CDR2 FYNNEI. The CDR3 nucleotides are TGTGCCAGCAGTATAACGGGAGGGACAGATACGCAGTATTTT. Its translation is CASSITGGTDTQYF.

This clone was observed once. This rearrangement joins TRBV2 to TRBJ1-5; D remains unclear. The CDR3 length is 14 residues. The germline V gene encodes CDR1 SNHLY and CDR2 FYNNEI. With 3 bases removed from V and 5 bases from J, the gap between germline ends came to 11 bases. The CDR3 is CASSDPGSYQPQHF. The CDR3 DNA sequence: TGTGCCAGCAGTGACCCAGGATCTTATCAGCCCCAGCATTTT.